This TCR beta chain was identified in a study of long-term antiretroviral therapy in people with HIV. Study overall: Earliest sampling preceded the 2015 immediate-ART recommendation by about a decade. Study conclusions and caveats: Pre-ART expanded TRB clones stayed dominant throughout, though often decreasing after ART.

To note about this clone: The antigen is undetermined.

With 1 base removed from V and 2 bases from J, the gap between germline ends came to 16 bases. CDR3 length: 16 amino acids. Germline CDR1 and CDR2: SGHRS and YFSETQ. Investigators performed immunoSEQ version v3.0 at survey level. Sequencing targeted about 40,000-50,000 T-cell genomes per sample. The method was immunoSEQ multiplex PCR; TCRdb's version includes in-frame clones alone and lacks a portion of them. The data hold tens of thousands of clones, with around four fifths observed a single time. V usage is TRBV5-1 and J usage is TRBJ2-7; a weak D match, TRBD2 (6 bases). This specimen consisted of unsorted PBMCs, obtained 1.6 years after starting antiretroviral therapy. The clonotype was recovered from a man between 35 and 55 years old with HIV. Here the CDR3 reads CASSLRGIGLPYEQYF. CDR3 sequence (DNA): TGCGCCAGCAGCTTGCGGGGGATCGGGCTCCCCTACGAGCAGTACTTC.